This TCR beta chain was sequenced in a study of spatial heterogeneity in lung cancer. Germline CDR1 LGHNT, CDR2 FRNRAP. The ends were cut back, 0 bases at V and 3 bases at J, with 14 bases in the middle. This CDR3 comprises 16 residues. Documented time point: sample taken at primary tumor resection. Extraction of whole RNA from tumor, nontumor lung or frozen PBMC preceded unsorted sequencing. TCRdb analysed the 5' RACE reads with MiXCR anew, one entry per CDR3 protein. The table records 15,000 to 20,000 distinct CDR3 sequences, about 20% of them present only once. The rearrangement joins TRBV12-5 to TRBJ1-1; D is unresolved. This receptor was obtained from a female donor with early-stage non-small cell lung cancer. Sequencing was performed on PBMCs, taken at surgery. The CDR3 DNA follows: TGTGCTAGTGGTTTGGTACCTGGCGGCATCGACACTGAAGCTTTCTTT. Its translation is CASGLVPGGIDTEAFF.